The clone carrying this T cell receptor beta chain was seen more than once but under ten times. These data are taken from a study of blood T cell repertoires in COVID-19. Assay: immunoSEQ multiplex PCR; the TCRdb copy retains only in-frame clones and omits some. Of more than 150,000 clones detected, about 86% appear once; the ten largest clones hold roughly 7.8%. Between the trimmed V and J ends, which lost 7 bases and 0 bases, there was a span of 12 bases. This CDR3 has 15 residues. Germline loops: CDR1 LNHDA, CDR2 SQIVND (reference sequence). V and J are TRBV19 and TRBJ1-4; D not resolved. The receptor's source is a man aged 55-75 years with acute or convalescent COVID-19. Input material: peripheral blood. CDR3 residues: CASTLNGATNEKLFF. CDR3 nucleotides: TGTGCCAGTACGTTAAACGGAGCAACTAATGAAAAACTGTTTTTT.